This T cell receptor (beta chain) is from a study of blood T cell repertoires in COVID-19 (TCRdb year 2020). At the level of the whole study: The collaborator samples originated in the United States, Italy and Spain and spanned the acute and convalescent phases of COVID-19. The samples were drawn from the first 160 participants of the ongoing ImmuneRACE study and from 950 to 1,500 subjects provided by 6 global collaborators. The repertoires were made available in a free public database intended to serve as a resource for research on the immune response to SARS-CoV-2. Deeply sampled blood TCRbeta repertoires from subjects exposed to, actively infected with, or recovered from COVID-19 were included in the dataset. The sample metadata nearly always contained a de-identified subject ID, COVID-19 status, age in years and sex. Where available, HLA class I and class II types were taken from metadata supplied by the sample provider and were not determined by assay-based typing. The material from the prospective study consisted of cDNA or gDNA derived from T cells, B-cell-depleted T cells, or PBMCs. Study-level results and caveats: How much clinical and demographic metadata was included differed by source and by participant, and the metadata was provided uncurated.

Trimmed from V: 3 bases; trimmed from J: 8 bases; junction bases lacking a gene match: 7. CDR1 and CDR2 are read off the germline V gene (reference sequence) as LGHDT and YNNKEL. The CDR3 goes from the cysteine to the phenylalanine over 15 residues. The DNA shown is the 45-base CDR3, in frame from base 1. Turning to this clone: What antigen it recognizes has not been identified. There are no base qualities to consult, and no much larger clone falls within one base.

TCRbeta CDR3 regions were amplified from genomic DNA by means of the immunoSEQ Assay, a bias-controlled multiplex PCR. In the authors' own workflow: Within the assay, amplification of reference gene primers was used to estimate how many nucleated cells each sample contained. To quantify the absolute abundance of each unique TCRbeta CDR3 rearrangement, sequence reads were collapsed and filtered. For each sample, productive Simpson clonality was calculated by taking the square root of Simpson's diversity index across productive rearrangements. TCRdb stores this immuneACCESS table with in-frame sequences only. Part of the clones is absent; in the studies checked, under half of the shortfall reflects unresolved V genes, and no reason is known for the rest. Clonal size and the V and J genes are those of that table, whereas D and trimming came from the DNA. This sample has 150,000 or so clones in its table, and around 84% of those were observed once. 0.58% of the sample rests with the top ten.

One collaborating source in Seattle enrolled patients during active infection and followed them longitudinally through the course of disease. Each collaborating institution followed its own protocols to collect whole blood in K2EDTA tubes. Collaborator samples were shipped for TCRbeta analysis as frozen whole blood, isolated PBMCs, or DNA extracted from either sample type. This receptor was identified in a man aged 55 to 70 with COVID-19, enrolled during active disease. The chain uses TRBV3-1 (or the pseudogene TRBV3-2) and TRBJ1-4, and 9 junction bases match TRBD1. Specimen: peripheral blood. The CDR3 loop reads CASSQATGTGEKLFF. Read as DNA, the sequence is TGTGCCAGCAGCCAGGCTACCGGGACAGGGGAAAAACTGTTTTTT.